This TCR beta chain was retrieved from a study of blood T cell repertoires in COVID-19. In this sample, this clone turned up a few times. TCRdb's copy holds only in-frame clones and misses some; the assay was immunoSEQ multiplex PCR. The sample includes under 60,000 clones, roughly 83% of them seen just once. This CDR3 contains 11 residues. Germline loops: CDR1 DFQATT, CDR2 SNEGSKA (reference sequence). Trimming pared 6 bases from V and 12 bases from J, leaving 17 bases between. The V gene is TRBV20-1, the J gene TRBJ1-2; possible D gene TRBD1, 6 bases. The source of this sequence is a human donor in a cohort sampled during active COVID-19. The sample taken for sequencing was peripheral blood. The CDR3 DNA reads TGCAGTGCCCGGACAGCCACCTCAGACACCTTC. This encodes CSARTATSDTF.